This passage covers 18 T cell receptor beta chains from one sample sequenced in a study of T cells in Graves' hyperthyroidism and ophthalmopathy. RNA transcripts served as the template for amplifying TCR beta CDR3 regions. The HTBI primer set drove a first-round RT-PCR of the TCR CDR3. TCRdb re-called the multiplex PCR reads with MiXCR, one entry per CDR3 protein. The repertoire has about 560,000 distinct CDR3 sequences, around 16% of them found once; the top ten carry approximately 7%. Material for sequencing was blood. Receptor source: a woman aged 25 to 39 with Graves' hyperthyroidism.

The table lists this clonotype with many counts. A single base separates this from a much larger clone, so it may be a read error. The V and J genes are TRBV7-2 and TRBJ2-1, with TRBD2 matching over 8 bases. The CDR3 is 15 amino acids. V shed 1 base, J shed 3 bases, and the junction held 2 bases outside the gene matches. The germline CDR1 and CDR2 sequences are SGHTA and FQGNSA. In DNA form, the CDR3 reads TGTGCCAGCAGCTTAGAACTAGCGGACTACAATGAGCAGTTCTTC. Its protein is CASSLELADYNEQFF.

The gene calls are TRBV4-2 and TRBJ2-2; D may be TRBD2 (6 bases). This CDR3 has 17 residues. The germline V gene has CDR1 LGHNA and CDR2 YNFKEQ. The V end lost 1 base, the J end lost 1 base, and 13 bases lay between the germline ends. The CDR3 protein is CASSQAFGSENTGELFF. For the CDR3, the DNA is TGTGCCAGCAGCCAAGCTTTCGGGAGCGAGAACACCGGGGAGCTGTTTTTT.

This chain joins TRBV6-5 and TRBJ1-1; D not resolved. The CDR3 runs 14 residues. Germline CDR1 reads MNHEY; CDR2 reads SVGAGI. The V end lost 2 bases, the J end lost 4 bases, and 11 bases lay between the germline ends. Written as DNA, the CDR3 is TGTGCCAGCAGTTACCGGGTCGGGGTCACTGAAGCTTTCTTT. Its translation is CASSYRVGVTEAFF.

This clonotype was counted a few times. CDR3 loop: CASSKTSGLLHEQFF. CDR3 nucleotides: TGTGCCAGCAGCAAAACTAGCGGGTTATTGCATGAGCAGTTCTTC. The rearrangement links TRBV5-4 to TRBJ2-1; the match to TRBD2 covers 9 bases. The CDR3 has 15 residues. J lost 8 bases, V lost 4 bases, and 10 bases had no gene match. Germline V CDR1 and CDR2: SGHNT, YYREEE (reference sequence).

This clonotype was counted many times. The gene calls are TRBV30 and TRBJ2-1; D unclear. V lost 4 bases to trimming and J lost 3 bases, with 13 bases between them. The CDR3 is 14 amino acids. Germline values: CDR1 GTSNPN, CDR2 SVGIG (reference sequence). CDR3 sequence reads: CAWKIATDYNEQFF. The CDR3 DNA follows: TGTGCCTGGAAGATCGCAACAGACTACAATGAGCAGTTCTTC.

This clonotype showed up just a few times. This chain links TRBV20-1 with TRBJ1-5; the D gene is possibly TRBD1 (5 bases). This CDR3 is 14 amino acids long. V lost 2 bases and J lost 6, with 14 bases in between. CDR1 and CDR2 (germline): DFQATT, SNEGSKA (reference sequence). CDR3 amino acids: CSARPIDSGQPQHF. CDR3 DNA sequence: TGCAGTGCTAGACCCATCGACAGCGGTCAGCCCCAGCATTTT.

The sample holds a few counts of this clonotype. This chain links TRBV20-1 with TRBJ2-4; 8 nucleotides line up with TRBD2. The CDR3 spans 13 residues. With 4 bases clipped from V and 7 bases from J, the junction kept 6 bases outside the gene matches. Germline V gene sequence: CDR1 DFQATT, CDR2 SNEGSKA (reference sequence). CDR3 residues: CSATLAGGNIQYF. CDR3 sequence (DNA): TGCAGTGCTACTCTGGCGGGAGGTAACATTCAGTACTTC.

This clonotype was seen more than once but under ten times. J is TRBJ1-2 and V is TRBV18; 7 bases are a match to TRBD1. This CDR3 is built from 16 residues. Germline loops: CDR1 KGHSH, CDR2 LQKENI. J was trimmed by 0 bases and V by 1 base; bases with no gene match: 5. This CDR3 is CASSPQGTGANYGYTF. Written as DNA, the CDR3 is TGTGCCAGCTCACCACAAGGCACAGGGGCTAACTATGGCTACACCTTC.

This chain connects TRBV6-1 to TRBJ2-6; D gene unclear. CDR1 is MNHNS, CDR2 SASEGT, per germline. V was trimmed by 6 bases and J by 3 bases, leaving 15 bases between them. This CDR3 comprises 16 residues. CDR3 in DNA: TGTGCCAGCAGGGAGTGGGGAATTTTTGGGGCCAACGTCCTGACTTTC. Amino acids: CASREWGIFGANVLTF.

The chain uses TRBV28 and TRBJ2-3; 7 bases agree with TRBD2. The CDR3 runs 15 residues. Germline lookup yields CDR1 MDHEN and CDR2 SYDVKM. The V segment lost 6 bases and the J segment 6 bases; nucleotides outside the gene matches: 12. CDR3 bases: TGTGCCAGCAGCGGCGGGGGAGGGCCGGTGGATACGCAGTATTTT. Translation: CASSGGGGPVDTQYF.

This clonotype was counted at least ten times. The CDR3 sequence: CASSRALGDTEAFF. The CDR3 nucleotides read TGTGCCAGCAGCAGGGCCCTGGGAGACACTGAAGCTTTCTTT. The gene calls are TRBV12-3 or TRBV12-4 and TRBJ1-1, with TRBD1 as a possible D gene (5 bases). There are 14 residues in the CDR3. V gave up 6 bases and J gave up 3 bases, with 14 bases separating them.

As concerns this clonotype: This could be a read error, since a much larger clone is one nucleotide away. This chain joins TRBV2 and TRBJ1-5, with D unclear. CDR1 SNHLY and CDR2 FYNNEI come from the germline V gene. The CDR3 has 15 amino acids. V lost 6 bases and J lost 3, with 15 bases in between. The DNA of the CDR3 is TGTGCCAGCAGCTTAGGCCCCCAAACCAATCAGCCCCAGCATTTT. This translates into CASSLGPQTNQPQHF.

The chain couples TRBV18 to TRBJ2-1, with 9 nucleotides matching TRBD2. Germline lookup yields CDR1 KGHSH and CDR2 LQKENI. CDR3 length: 19 amino acids. The trim removed 3 bases at V and 0 bases at J, leaving 12 bases unmatched. In nucleotides, the CDR3 is TGTGCCAGCTCACCCCCCAGACTAGCGGATCCGAGCTCCTACAATGAGCAGTTCTTC. This sequence encodes CASSPPRLADPSSYNEQFF.

The chain combines TRBV14 with TRBJ2-5; no clear D. CDR3 length: 15 residues. The germline V gene encodes CDR1 SGHDN and CDR2 FVKESK. V was clipped by 2 bases and J by 5 bases, with 15 bases between them. CDR3 sequence reads: CASSQPGFLEETQYF. Here the CDR3 DNA reads TGTGCCAGCAGCCAACCCGGGTTTCTCGAGGAGACCCAGTACTTC.

The genes are TRBV25-1 and TRBJ1-1; no clear D gene. This CDR3 spans 12 amino acids. V was cut by 10 bases and J by 1 base, with 10 bases left in between. CDR1 MGHDK and CDR2 SYGVNS come from the germline V gene. The CDR3 DNA reads TGTGCCACCACGGACGGGAACACTGAAGCTTTCTTT. This encodes CATTDGNTEAFF.

V gene TRBV27 combines with J gene TRBJ2-2, with a possible D match to TRBD1 (5 bases). The CDR3 covers 14 residues. V dropped 7 bases and J dropped 7 bases, with 16 bases sitting between them. Looked up from germline, CDR1 is MNHEY and CDR2 is SMNVEV (reference sequence). The CDR3 DNA sequence: TGTGCCAGCACCCTAGGGGTCGGCAGCGGGGAGCTGTTTTTT. This sequence encodes CASTLGVGSGELFF.

This clonotype was seen a single time. This rearrangement joins TRBV24-1 to TRBJ2-1; no firm D call. The CDR3 is 13 amino acids. V lost 0 bases to trimming and J lost 5 bases, with 4 bases between them. Germline assignment: CDR1 KGHDR and CDR2 SFDVKD. The CDR3 loop reads CATSDLHDNEQFF. CDR3 coding DNA: TGTGCCACCAGTGATTTGCACGACAATGAGCAGTTCTTC.

This clonotype showed up just a few times. This chain uses TRBV15 with TRBJ2-1; TRBD2 aligns across 8 bases. V lost 0 bases and J lost 0; bases outside the gene matches: 1. The CDR3 is 16 residues long. The V gene's germline CDR1 is LNHNV and CDR2 YYDKDF (reference sequence). Here the CDR3 DNA reads TGTGCCACCAGCAGAGATCGGGGGGGCTCCTACAATGAGCAGTTCTTC. The encoded protein is CATSRDRGGSYNEQFF.